This TCR beta chain was profiled in a study of blood T cell repertoires in COVID-19. Study overall: From T cells, B-cell-depleted T cells, or PBMCs came the material, which was cDNA or gDNA.

This CDR3 region has 18 residues. Trimming removed 3 bases from V and 9 bases from J; junction bases left unmatched: 15. Germline CDR1 SEHNR, CDR2 FQNEAQ (reference sequence). In terms of age and location, participants ranged from roughly 18 to 95 years and lived in about 25 US areas. Either two negative PCRs, clearance, or symptom resolution qualified Cohort 3 donors as recovered. The table came from immunoSEQ multiplex PCR; TCRdb's copy has only in-frame clones and leaves some out. This sample carries approximately 200,000 clones, more than 80% of them seen once, and the ten largest clones take under 2%.

Sequenced: PBMCs or T cells enriched from blood (not recorded which). The J gene is TRBJ2-1, the V gene TRBV7-9, with 12 bases that match TRBD2. This sequence was found in a man in his 60s who had recovered from COVID-19. CDR3 residues: CASSFTGRSSGGAAEQFF. CDR3 nucleotide sequence: TGTGCCAGCAGCTTTACGGGCCGGTCTAGCGGGGGGGCCGCTGAGCAGTTCTTC.